These 30 T cell receptor beta chains were sequenced from one sample in a study of cytomegalovirus exposure and HLA in healthy donors. Data came from immunoSEQ multiplex PCR; TCRdb stores just in-frame clones and leaves some out. Of fewer than 120,000 clones in the sample, more than 70% are singletons; the top ten hold about 1.9%. Input material: PBMCs. All receptors derive from a young woman in good health and CMV-seronegative.

This chain connects TRBV19 to TRBJ1-2, with 7 bases that match TRBD1. CDR3 length: 13 residues. Germline CDR1 is LNHDA and CDR2 is SQIVND (reference sequence). With V trimmed by 3 bases and J by 5 bases, 3 bases remained unmatched. CDR3 amino acids: CASSMGQTYGYTF. The CDR3 nucleotides are TGTGCCAGTAGTATGGGACAGACTTATGGCTACACCTTC.

This clone is a singleton in its sample. The chain has TRBV28 and TRBJ1-1, with D tentatively TRBD1 (6 bases). The CDR3 is 14 residues long. In germline, CDR1 is MDHEN, CDR2 SYDVKM. Trimming stripped 9 bases from V and 5 bases from J, with 19 bases between. Here the CDR3 DNA reads TGTGCCAGTACCAGGGGAAGGACCGGGACTGAAGCTTTCTTT. Its protein is CASTRGRTGTEAFF.

In the case of this clone: At one of its ends the junction is not consistent with the germline gene, which may arise from a read error. The V and J genes are TRBV7-7 and TRBJ2-1; D not certain. Germline lookup yields CDR1 SSHAT and CDR2 FNYEAQ (reference sequence). CDR3 size: 15 residues. The CDR3 spells CASSLFAASDNEQFF. In DNA, the CDR3 is TGTGCTAGCAGCTTATTCGCGGCGTCGGACAATGAGCAGTTCTTC.

The CDR3 DNA reads as TGTGCCAGCAGTTTACAGGACTCCTACACTGAAGCTTTCTTT. It encodes CASSLQDSYTEAFF. The chain couples TRBV27 to TRBJ1-1, with D unresolved. Germline V gene sequence: CDR1 MNHEY, CDR2 SMNVEV (reference sequence). The CDR3 consists of 14 residues. Trimming took 2 bases from V and 3 from J, leaving 10 bases between them.

CDR3 bases: TGTGCCAGCAGCCGAGGGACAGACAACTTTATGAACACTGAAGCTTTCTTT. Translating gives CASSRGTDNFMNTEAFF. The V and J genes are TRBV5-6 and TRBJ1-1, with 7 bases identical to TRBD1. Germline values: CDR1 SGHDT, CDR2 YYEEEE. V dropped 4 bases and J dropped 0; count of bases not matched to a gene: 12. The CDR3 is 17 amino acids.

This sequence joins TRBV5-1 and TRBJ2-5, with D maybe TRBD2 (7 bases). Germline CDR1 is SGHRS and CDR2 is YFSETQ. This CDR3 has 16 amino acids. Trimming pared 4 bases from V and 4 bases from J, leaving 20 bases between. The CDR3 DNA is TGCGCCAGCAGCCCGGGGGGCAGGGCGGATTCAGAGACCCAGTACTTC. The encoded protein is CASSPGGRADSETQYF.

This sequence joins TRBV27 and TRBJ2-5, with D possibly being TRBD2 (6 bases). This CDR3 has 11 residues. V gave up 8 bases and J gave up 5 bases, with 9 bases separating them. Per germline, CDR1 MNHEY and CDR2 SMNVEV (reference sequence). This chain's CDR3 is CASGGSETQYF. The CDR3 DNA sequence: TGTGCCAGCGGGGGGAGTGAGACCCAGTACTTC.

The CDR3 nucleotides read TGTGCCAGCAGCGTAGTGCCAGGACAGGGAGGGCCCTATGGCTACACCTTC. This codes for CASSVVPGQGGPYGYTF. The genes are TRBV9 and TRBJ1-2, with 8 bases identical to TRBD1. V was clipped by 0 bases and J by 4 bases; unmatched bases: 11. The CDR3 runs 17 residues. The germline gives CDR1 SGDLS, CDR2 YYNGEE.

The chain uses TRBV7-2 and TRBJ2-7; TRBD2 matches at 7 bases. V gave up 5 bases and J gave up 4 bases; unmatched junction bases: 8. Germline assignment: CDR1 SGHTA and CDR2 FQGNSA. CDR3 length: 14 amino acids. CDR3 coding DNA: TGTGCCAGCAGCCCAATGGGGGGGTGGTACGAGCAGTACTTC. Its protein is CASSPMGGWYEQYF.

The J gene is TRBJ1-1, the V gene TRBV20-1; D gene ambiguous. The germline V and J ends were trimmed by 6 bases and 0 bases, with 5 bases remaining between them. The CDR3 consists of 11 residues. The germline V gene has CDR1 DFQATT and CDR2 SNEGSKA (reference sequence). Written as DNA, the CDR3 is TGCAGTGCGATAGTGAACACTGAAGCTTTCTTT. Encoded protein: CSAIVNTEAFF.

The CDR3: CASSLAGGPNEQFF. The CDR3 nucleotides are TGTGCCAGCAGCTTGGCGGGGGGACCCAATGAGCAGTTCTTC. The V and J genes are TRBV7-3 and TRBJ2-1; 8 positions agree with TRBD2. V shed 3 bases, J shed 6 bases, and the junction held 4 bases outside the gene matches. The CDR3 has 14 amino acids. Germline assignment: CDR1 SGHTA and CDR2 FQGTGA.

The genes are TRBV5-1 and TRBJ2-2; 8 positions agree with TRBD1. CDR1 is SGHRS and CDR2 is YFSETQ in the germline V gene. The CDR3 runs to 14 residues. The V and J ends lost 7 bases and 0 bases, in that order; junction bases with no gene match: 2. CDR3 DNA sequence: TGCGCCAGCCGACAGGGGTCGAACACCGGGGAGCTGTTTTTT. Translating it yields CASRQGSNTGELFF.

The chain employs TRBV7-8 and TRBJ1-2; 8 bases agree with TRBD1. CDR1 SGHVS and CDR2 FQNEAQ come from the germline V gene. With 4 bases clipped from V and 8 bases from J, the junction kept 12 bases outside the gene matches. The CDR3 loop spans 15 amino acids. The CDR3 region is CASSSRPGQGEGYTF. The CDR3 DNA reads as TGTGCCAGCAGCTCCCGCCCCGGACAGGGCGAGGGCTACACCTTC.

This chain links TRBV15 with TRBJ1-2, with TRBD1 as a possible D gene (5 bases). This CDR3 region has 14 residues. The V end was cut by 5 bases, the J end by 7 bases, with 17 bases between. CDR1 is LNHNV, CDR2 YYDKDF, per germline (reference sequence). The CDR3 DNA is TGTGCCACCAGCGGGGCTTGGGGGGAGGTTGGCTACACCTTC. Its protein is CATSGAWGEVGYTF.

The rearrangement joins TRBV5-6 to TRBJ1-5, with TRBD1 identical over 9 bases. The V and J ends lost 3 bases and 9 bases, in that order; junction bases with no gene match: 13. The V gene's germline CDR1 is SGHDT and CDR2 YYEEEE. The CDR3 is 16 residues long. Here the CDR3 reads CASSSRTGAPVRPQHF. CDR3 bases: TGTGCCAGCAGCTCCCGGACAGGGGCTCCGGTGCGGCCCCAGCATTTT.

The genes are TRBV4-2 and TRBJ1-1; D is unclear. The germline V gene encodes CDR1 LGHNA and CDR2 YNFKEQ. The CDR3 is 13 residues long. The V end lost 5 bases, the J end lost 7 bases, and 14 bases lay between the germline ends. The CDR3: CASSGREGNEAFF. CDR3 bases: TGTGCCAGCAGCGGTCGGGAGGGAAATGAAGCTTTCTTT.

The table lists this clone with a count of one. The chain joins TRBV7-9 to TRBJ2-2, with a tentative D call TRBD2 (5 bases). Trimming shortened V by 4 bases and J by 7 bases, and 16 bases separated the two germline ends. The germline V gene encodes CDR1 SEHNR and CDR2 FQNEAQ (reference sequence). The CDR3 has 15 amino acids. The CDR3 region is CASSSGISRVGELFF. DNA of the CDR3: TGTGCCAGCAGCTCCGGGATTTCTAGAGTCGGGGAGCTGTTTTTT.

The chain carries TRBV5-1 and TRBJ1-4; TRBD1 matches at 7 bases. This CDR3 spans 16 amino acids. The ends lost 0 bases at V and 4 bases at J; junction bases unmatched: 6. Germline CDR1 and CDR2: SGHRS and YFSETQ. Here the CDR3 DNA reads TGCGCCAGCAGCTTGGCTCGGGGACAGTTTAATGAAAAACTGTTTTTT. Amino acid sequence: CASSLARGQFNEKLFF.

This rearrangement joins TRBV9 to TRBJ2-1, with 13 bases aligning to TRBD2. V dropped 1 base and J dropped 9; count of bases not matched to a gene: 4. The CDR3 runs to 15 residues. Germline V gene data show CDR1 as SGDLS and CDR2 as YYNGEE. Written as DNA, the CDR3 is TGTGCCAGCAGCGTAACTAGCGGGAGGGCCCCTGAGCAGTTCTTC. Residues: CASSVTSGRAPEQFF.

The gene calls are TRBV7-9 and TRBJ2-7; the D gene is possibly TRBD2 (7 bases). CDR3 size: 15 residues. Trimming shortened V by 7 bases and J by 0 bases, and 16 bases separated the two germline ends. Germline assignment: CDR1 SEHNR and CDR2 FQNEAQ (reference sequence). The CDR3 loop reads CASNSGGPSSYEQYF. The CDR3 DNA reads as TGTGCCAGCAACTCCGGGGGGCCCAGCTCCTACGAGCAGTACTTC.

The V gene is TRBV13, the J gene TRBJ2-5; 8 nucleotides align to TRBD2. The V and J ends lost 7 bases and 2 bases, in that order; junction bases with no gene match: 9. The germline gives CDR1 PRHDT, CDR2 FYEKMQ (reference sequence). The CDR3 runs 15 residues. CDR3 in amino acids: CASTPQRGTQETQYF. In DNA form, the CDR3 reads TGTGCCAGCACCCCTCAGCGGGGGACGCAAGAGACCCAGTACTTC. Filled out from reference TRBV13 and TRBJ2-5, the complete variable domain reads AAGVIQSPRHLIKEKRETATLKCYPIPRHDTVYWYQQGPGQDPQFLISFYEKMQSDKGSIPDRFSAQQFSDYHSELNMSSLELGDSALYFCASTPQRGTQETQYFGPGTRLLVL.

The chain combines TRBV5-1 with TRBJ2-3; D perhaps matches TRBD1 (5 bases). Germline V CDR1 and CDR2: SGHRS, YFSETQ. The V end lost 4 bases, the J end lost 0 bases, and 12 bases lay between the germline ends. The CDR3 is 15 amino acids. Here the CDR3 reads CASSVDTLSTDTQYF. CDR3 nucleotides: TGCGCCAGCAGCGTGGACACATTAAGCACAGATACGCAGTATTTT.

This clone is a singleton in its sample. The chain joins TRBV21-1 to TRBJ2-7; the D call TRBD2 from the table was never checked on the DNA. TRBV21-1 is annotated as a pseudogene. The CDR3 extends over 12 amino acids. The DNA of the CDR3 is TGTGCCAGCAGCCCGTTTGAGTGCGAGCAGTACTTC. This translates into CASSPFECEQYF.

This clone appeared a single time. The V call is TRBV19, the J call TRBJ2-1, with 9 bases lining up with TRBD1. V trimming: 5 bases; J trimming: 9 bases; junction bases outside the gene matches: 8. CDR3 size: 14 residues. In germline, CDR1 is LNHDA, CDR2 SQIVND (reference sequence). CDR3 nucleotide sequence: TGTGCCAGTAGTCTAGGGACAGGGTTGAGTGAGCAGTTCTTC. Protein: CASSLGTGLSEQFF. The entire variable domain, with the rest obtained from reference TRBV19 and TRBJ2-1, is as follows: DGGITQSPKYLFRKEGQNVTLSCEQNLNHDAMYWYRQDPGQGLRLIYYSQIVNDFQKGDIAEGYSVSREKKESFPLTVTSAQKNPTAFYLCASSLGTGLSEQFFGPGTRLTVL.

The chain recombines TRBV7-2 with TRBJ2-1; D might be TRBD2 (7 bases). The CDR3 runs to 14 residues. Germline CDR1 SGHTA, CDR2 FQGNSA. V was pared by 7 bases and J by 8 bases, with 18 bases between. The CDR3 region has the DNA TGTGCCAGCACCCTTAGCGGAGGGGGGGATGAGCAGTTCTTC. Translating it yields CASTLSGGGDEQFF.

The chain employs TRBV4-2 and TRBJ2-1; 8 bases agree with TRBD1. Germline values: CDR1 LGHNA, CDR2 YNFKEQ. This CDR3 region has 15 residues. Trimming took 4 bases from V and 6 from J; bases not matched to a gene: 8. CDR3 amino acids: CASSLGTGALNEQFF. The CDR3 region has the DNA TGTGCCAGCAGCCTGGGGACAGGAGCTCTCAATGAGCAGTTCTTC.

The chain employs TRBV27 and TRBJ1-4; 7 bases align to TRBD1. The CDR3 runs 14 residues. In germline, CDR1 is MNHEY, CDR2 SMNVEV (reference sequence). The J segment lost 6 bases and the V segment lost 4 bases, leaving 5 bases of the junction unmatched. The CDR3 region is CASSSTGEDEKLFF. The CDR3, as DNA: TGTGCCAGCAGTTCCACAGGGGAGGATGAAAAACTGTTTTTT.

This clone was observed a single time. The CDR3: CASSLWGEGQPQHF. CDR3 sequence (DNA): TGTGCCAGCAGTTTATGGGGAGAGGGTCAGCCCCAGCATTTT. J is TRBJ1-5 and V is TRBV28; D call uncertain. V was clipped by 0 bases and J by 6 bases, with 9 bases between them. The CDR3 covers 14 residues. Germline loops: CDR1 MDHEN, CDR2 SYDVKM.

The count of this clone is one. This sequence joins TRBV29-1 and TRBJ2-7, with 10 nucleotides matching TRBD1. V shed 6 bases and J 2 bases; nucleotides not matched to a gene: 7. Germline-derived CDR1 and CDR2 are SQVTM and ANQGSEA. The CDR3 consists of 14 residues. This CDR3 is CSVPGQGITYEQYF. DNA for the CDR3: TGCAGCGTCCCGGGACAGGGGATCACCTACGAGCAGTACTTC.

This rearrangement joins TRBV11-2 to TRBJ1-3; 9 nucleotides align to TRBD1. Per the germline V gene, CDR1 is SGHAT and CDR2 is FQNNGV. There are 16 residues in the CDR3. After removal of 5 bases from V and 8 bases from J, the junction contained 13 bases not matched to a gene. CDR3 sequence: CASSRAGQGIGDTIYF. The DNA for the CDR3 is TGTGCCAGCAGCAGGGCGGGACAGGGCATTGGGGACACCATATATTTT.